This T cell receptor beta chain is drawn from a study of molecular identifiers for immune sequencing clone quantification. One entry per CDR3 protein, called by TCRdb with MiXCR from the PCR reads. Altogether 400,000 to 600,000 distinct CDR3 sequences are present, about a fifth being singletons, with the ten largest covering around 0.86%. This clonotype was counted only a few times. The CDR3 is 12 residues long. In germline, CDR1 is LNHDA, CDR2 SQIVND (reference sequence). Deletions cut 3 bases from V and 4 bases from J, with 7 bases between. This chain joins TRBV19 and TRBJ2-7, with D hard to call. Sequenced sample: naive CD8+ T cells from blood, with Jurkat cell RNA spiked in. Subset defined: FACS-sorted CD8+CD4-CCR7+CD45RA+ naive T cells. The clonotype was recovered from a human donor in good health. Some libraries in this study had Jurkat cell RNA spiked in. The CDR3 DNA is TGTGCCAGTAGTATGTCGCCATACGAGCAGTACTTC. Residues: CASSMSPYEQYF.